The 26 T cell receptor beta chains below were found in one sample sequenced in a study of blood T cell repertoires in COVID-19. Only in-frame clones appear in the TCRdb table, and some are missing; sequencing was by immunoSEQ multiplex PCR. There are around 100,000 clones in the sample; roughly 92% occur only once, and about 1.9% lies in the top ten. Sequenced: peripheral blood. Receptors were obtained from a man aged 45-60 years with active COVID-19.

The V call is TRBV3-1 (or the pseudogene TRBV3-2), the J call TRBJ2-7, with 7 bases fitting TRBD2. Germline V gene data show CDR1 as LGHDT and CDR2 as YNNKEL (reference sequence). V lost 4 bases and J lost 1; bases outside the gene matches: 4. CDR3 length: 14 amino acids. This CDR3 is CASSLGEGSYEQYF. The CDR3 coding sequence is TGTGCCAGCAGCCTCGGGGAGGGTTCCTACGAGCAGTACTTC.

The chain recombines TRBV20-1 with TRBJ1-1; D unresolved. V lost 6 bases, J lost 2 bases, and 7 bases lay in between. The CDR3 loop spans 11 amino acids. The germline gives CDR1 DFQATT, CDR2 SNEGSKA (reference sequence). CDR3 amino acids: CSAMTNTEAFF. CDR3 DNA: TGCAGTGCAATGACTAACACTGAAGCTTTCTTT.

V usage is TRBV27 and J usage is TRBJ1-1; no definite D call. The CDR3 is made up of 13 amino acids. Germline-derived CDR1 and CDR2 are MNHEY and SMNVEV (reference sequence). V lost 3 bases to trimming and J lost 4 bases, with 9 bases between them. The CDR3 loop is CASSFSGRTEAFF. CDR3 DNA: TGTGCCAGCAGTTTTTCAGGCCGCACTGAAGCTTTCTTT.

This clone has just one count. The chain employs TRBV6-1 and TRBJ1-5; 7 nucleotides agree with TRBD1. V was clipped by 4 bases and J by 2 bases; unmatched bases: 11. This CDR3 contains 17 residues. Germline V lookup: CDR1 MNHNS, CDR2 SASEGT. The DNA for the CDR3 is TGTGCCAGCAGTGGCCAGACAGGGAAGGGCGGCAATCAGCCCCAGCATTTT. It is translated as CASSGQTGKGGNQPQHF.

The chain employs TRBV6-5 and TRBJ1-1, with 7 nucleotides matching TRBD1. The CDR3 is 16 amino acids. The V segment lost 2 bases and the J segment 7 bases; nucleotides outside the gene matches: 13. Germline assignment: CDR1 MNHEY and CDR2 SVGAGI. CDR3 amino acids: CASSYDSQTGMGEAFF. CDR3 in DNA: TGTGCCAGCAGTTACGACTCCCAGACAGGGATGGGTGAAGCTTTCTTT.

Only a few counts were recorded for this clone. This rearrangement joins TRBV7-9 to TRBJ2-5, with D possibly TRBD1 on 5 matching bases. This CDR3 has 15 residues. Germline CDR1 and CDR2: SEHNR and FQNEAQ (reference sequence). The V and J ends lost 1 base and 5 bases respectively, with 14 bases between them. CDR3 protein: CASSLEGRRGETQYF. The CDR3 DNA sequence: TGTGCCAGCAGCTTAGAGGGGCGACGCGGCGAGACCCAGTACTTC.

The chain links TRBV19 to TRBJ2-1; possibly TRBD1 for D (5 bases). Germline V gene lookup returns CDR1 LNHDA and CDR2 SQIVND (reference sequence). The V gene lost 1 base and the J gene lost 9 bases, with 10 bases spanning the gap. This CDR3 has 13 amino acids. DNA of the CDR3: TGTGCCAGTAGTATAGGGGGCTACGGTGAGCAGTTCTTC. It codes for CASSIGGYGEQFF.

The genes are TRBV7-7 and TRBJ2-1, with a possible D match to TRBD2 (5 bases). Trimming left V 5 bases short and J 3 bases short, with 17 bases between. Germline CDR1 SSHAT, CDR2 FNYEAQ (reference sequence). This CDR3 is built from 16 residues. DNA of the CDR3: TGTGCCAGCAGCCCCCGAGTGAGCGGCCTCTACAATGAGCAGTTCTTC. Translated: CASSPRVSGLYNEQFF.

V usage is TRBV5-5 and J usage is TRBJ1-2; D gene ambiguous. This CDR3 contains 13 residues. Germline V gives CDR1 SGHKS, CDR2 YYEKEE (reference sequence). The germline V and J ends were trimmed by 2 bases and 6 bases, with 11 bases remaining between them. The CDR3 spells CASSFQAEHGYTF. CDR3 DNA sequence: TGTGCCAGCAGCTTCCAGGCCGAACATGGCTACACCTTC. The complete variable domain, with remaining parts taken from reference TRBV5-5 and TRBJ1-2, reads DAGVTQSPTHLIKTRGQQVTLRCSPISGHKSVSWYQQVLGQGPQFIFQYYEKEERGRGNFPDRFSARQFPNYSSELNVNALLLGDSALYLCASSFQAEHGYTFGSGTRLTVV.

This chain connects TRBV19 to TRBJ1-5; TRBD1 might be the D (6 bases). Looked up from germline, CDR1 is LNHDA and CDR2 is SQIVND (reference sequence). The ends were cut back, 7 bases at V and 10 bases at J, with 17 bases in the middle. This CDR3 is built from 13 residues. As DNA, the CDR3 is TGTGCCAGTAACCCGGGACACCTCGTCCCCCAGCATTTT. Translated: CASNPGHLVPQHF.

The V gene is TRBV15, the J gene TRBJ1-1; 8 nucleotides align to TRBD1. The J segment lost 3 bases and the V segment lost 1 base, leaving 7 bases of the junction unmatched. Germline lookup yields CDR1 LNHNV and CDR2 YYDKDF (reference sequence). The length of the CDR3 is 16 residues. The CDR3 nucleotides read TGTGCCACCAGCAGAGTAGGGACAGGCGCGGACACTGAAGCTTTCTTT. Translating it yields CATSRVGTGADTEAFF.

The chain employs TRBV7-9 and TRBJ1-6, with 10 nucleotides matching TRBD1. V lost 2 bases to trimming and J lost 5 bases; unmatched junction nucleotides: 3. This CDR3 has 16 residues. Germline V gene lookup returns CDR1 SEHNR and CDR2 FQNEAQ (reference sequence). CDR3 coding DNA: TGTGCCAGCAGCTTACGGGACAGGGGCAATAATTCACCCCTCCACTTT. As protein: CASSLRDRGNNSPLHF.

The chain combines TRBV6-5 with TRBJ1-2, with 7 bases identical to TRBD1. Trimming removed 6 bases from V and 0 bases from J; junction bases left unmatched: 4. Germline V gene sequence: CDR1 MNHEY, CDR2 SVGAGI. This CDR3 region has 14 residues. CDR3: CASRPGTANYGYTF. CDR3 nucleotide sequence: TGTGCCAGCAGGCCCGGGACAGCTAACTATGGCTACACCTTC.

The CDR3 is CASSIGTGFKSPLHF. DNA for the CDR3: TGTGCCAGTAGTATCGGGACAGGGTTTAAATCACCCCTCCACTTT. The J gene is TRBJ1-6, the V gene TRBV19; 9 nucleotides agree with TRBD1. The V gene's germline CDR1 is LNHDA and CDR2 SQIVND (reference sequence). The CDR3 sequence is 15 residues long. J gave up 10 bases and V 3 bases, and 7 bases lay outside the gene matches.

As for this clone: The junction does not match germline at one end; this may be a read error. The genes are TRBV7-2 and TRBJ1-6, with 7 bases identical to TRBD1. The CDR3 is made up of 13 amino acids. Germline V lookup: CDR1 SGHTA, CDR2 FQGNSA. Written as DNA, the CDR3 is TGTGCCAGCGGCTTAGGACAGGCCTCACCCCTCCACTTT. This gives the protein CASGLGQASPLHF.

The V and J genes are TRBV9 and TRBJ1-1; weak D call: TRBD1 (5 bases). V was clipped by 0 bases and J by 2 bases, with 11 bases between them. CDR3 size: 15 residues. Germline CDR1 reads SGDLS; CDR2 reads YYNGEE. CDR3 nucleotide sequence: TGTGCCAGCAGCGTAGCTACGACAGATAACACTGAAGCTTTCTTT. Protein: CASSVATTDNTEAFF.

The CDR3 sequence is CASSPRTGGTGELFF. The CDR3, as DNA: TGTGCCAGCAGCCCCAGGACAGGAGGGACCGGGGAGCTGTTTTTT. The chain couples TRBV2 to TRBJ2-2, with a weak D call TRBD1 (7 bases). The CDR3 spans 15 residues. V shed 6 bases and J shed 5 bases, with 16 bases lying between them. Germline assignment: CDR1 SNHLY and CDR2 FYNNEI.

The chain carries TRBV5-1 and TRBJ2-2, with 7 bases lining up with TRBD2. Germline-derived CDR1 and CDR2 are SGHRS and YFSETQ. There are 16 residues in the CDR3. The junction had 13 bases not matched to a gene; V was cut back by 4 bases and J by 7 bases. The CDR3 DNA is TGCGCCAGCAGCCGACGGGACTATCGAGGTGGCGGGGAGCTGTTTTTT. Protein: CASSRRDYRGGGELFF.

This chain links TRBV19 with TRBJ2-7; D is unresolved. This CDR3 is built from 14 residues. Germline V gene data show CDR1 as LNHDA and CDR2 as SQIVND (reference sequence). V lost 3 bases, J lost 1 base, and 10 bases lay in between. CDR3 DNA: TGTGCCAGTAGTATCTCCCCAGATTCCTACGAGCAGTACTTC. Its protein product is CASSISPDSYEQYF.

This chain connects TRBV7-9 to TRBJ2-1; 8 bases are shared with TRBD2. Trimming cost V 0 bases and J 5 bases; bases outside gene matches: 9. This CDR3 has 17 amino acids. Germline V gives CDR1 SEHNR, CDR2 FQNEAQ (reference sequence). CDR3 sequence: CASSLAPGAGDNNEQFF. In nucleotides, the CDR3 is TGTGCCAGCAGCTTAGCCCCCGGAGCGGGAGATAACAATGAGCAGTTCTTC.

The V call is TRBV4-2, the J call TRBJ2-2, with no clear D. Germline-derived CDR1 and CDR2 are LGHNA and YNFKEQ. V dropped 1 base and J dropped 2 bases, with 11 bases sitting between them. This CDR3 has 16 amino acids. CDR3 protein: CASSQGVSDNTGELFF. DNA of the CDR3: TGTGCCAGCAGCCAAGGTGTGAGCGACAACACCGGGGAGCTGTTTTTT.

The V and J genes are TRBV7-2 and TRBJ2-1; 12 positions match TRBD2. Germline-derived CDR1 and CDR2 are SGHTA and FQGNSA. V lost 2 bases, J lost 8 bases, and 1 base stayed unmatched. The CDR3 loop spans 14 amino acids. The CDR3 DNA sequence: TGTGCCAGCAGCTTACGACTAGCGGGGGATGAGCAGTTCTTC. It specifies CASSLRLAGDEQFF.

This sequence joins TRBV5-1 and TRBJ1-1; TRBD1 matches 7 bases. With 4 bases clipped from V and 8 bases from J, the junction kept 11 bases outside the gene matches. Per germline, CDR1 SGHRS and CDR2 YFSETQ. The CDR3 length is 14 residues. CDR3 coding DNA: TGCGCCAGCAGCCCCGAGACAGGGCGGTCGGAAGCTTTCTTT. Its protein product is CASSPETGRSEAFF. Based on the CDR3 plus reference TRBV5-1 and TRBJ1-1, the full variable domain is KAGVTQTPRYLIKTRGQQVTLSCSPISGHRSVSWYQQTPGQGLQFLFEYFSETQRNKGNFPGRFSGRQFSNSRSEMNVSTLELGDSALYLCASSPETGRSEAFFGQGTRLTVV.

The chain employs TRBV7-7 and TRBJ2-5; TRBD1 matches 9 bases. In germline, CDR1 is SSHAT, CDR2 FNYEAQ (reference sequence). Trimming at V came to 3 bases and at J to 4 bases, leaving 3 bases not matched to a gene. This CDR3 has 14 residues. CDR3 in amino acids: CASSLDRGGETQYF. CDR3 DNA sequence: TGTGCCAGCAGCTTGGACAGGGGCGGAGAGACCCAGTACTTC.

The V and J genes are TRBV9 and TRBJ2-5; 10 bases map to TRBD2. Germline assignment: CDR1 SGDLS and CDR2 YYNGEE. The V segment lost 0 bases and the J segment 7 bases; nucleotides outside the gene matches: 9. There are 16 residues in the CDR3. The CDR3 spells CASSVDPAGGPGTQYF. The CDR3 region has the DNA TGTGCCAGCAGCGTAGACCCAGCGGGAGGGCCGGGGACCCAGTACTTC. Filled out from reference TRBV9 and TRBJ2-5, the complete variable domain reads DSGVTQTPKHLITATGQRVTLRCSPRSGDLSVYWYQQSLDQGLQFLIQYYNGEERAKGNILERFSAQQFPDLHSELNLSSLELGDSALYFCASSVDPAGGPGTQYFGPGTRLLVL.

With regard to this clone: The junction differs from germline at one of its ends, possibly a read error. V is TRBV19 and J is TRBJ2-2; the match to TRBD2 covers 7 bases. Germline V lookup: CDR1 LNHDA, CDR2 SQIVND (reference sequence). This CDR3 is 14 amino acids long. CDR3 loop: CASRIEGRAGELFF. The CDR3 region has the DNA TGTGCCAGTAGAATAGAAGGGAGGGCCGGGGAGCTGTTTTTT.